Listed here are 20 T cell receptor beta chains from one sample, sequenced in a study of metastatic and nonmetastatic thyroid tumors. All patients were treatment-naive before thyroid surgery. TCRdb reprocessed the PCR reads via MiXCR. The table includes about 36,000 clones, less than 25% detected once. The sequencing input was blood. The source is a female donor with papillary thyroid cancer or a benign thyroid nodule (not recorded which). Some clones in this sample may be carry-over from other donors' samples.

This sequence joins TRBV11-2 and TRBJ2-4; TRBD2 might be the D (5 bases). V was trimmed by 5 bases and J by 0 bases, leaving 20 bases between them. The CDR3 spans 18 residues. Germline CDR1 reads SGHAT; CDR2 reads FQNNGV. The CDR3 spells CASSRSSLNGLAKNIQYF. The CDR3 DNA reads TGTGCCAGCAGCCGTTCGTCCCTGAATGGACTAGCCAAAAACATTCAGTACTTC.

Concerning this clone: Germline and junction disagree at one end, which may indicate a read error. The rearrangement links TRBV19 to TRBJ2-6; D remains ambiguous. The CDR3 consists of 17 residues. Germline CDR1 and CDR2: LNHDA and SQIVND (reference sequence). CDR3 nucleotides: TGTTCCAGTAGTATAAGATCTTGTGGCTCTGGGGCCAACGTCCTGACTTTC. This encodes CSSSIRSCGSGANVLTF.

This chain uses TRBV7-9 with TRBJ2-1; D might be TRBD1 (5 bases). CDR1 and CDR2 (germline): SEHNR, FQNEAQ (reference sequence). The CDR3 is 13 residues long. V shed 2 bases and J shed 6 bases, with 8 bases lying between them. CDR3 loop: CASSLWTSNEQFF. DNA for the CDR3: TGTGCCAGCAGCTTATGGACATCCAATGAGCAGTTCTTC.

In this sample, this clone turned up many times. This chain connects TRBV19 to TRBJ1-1, with 8 nucleotides matching TRBD1. The V and J ends lost 4 bases and 4 bases, in that order; junction bases with no gene match: 2. The CDR3 contains 13 residues. Germline V gene data show CDR1 as LNHDA and CDR2 as SQIVND (reference sequence). The CDR3 is CASSTDRGTEAFF. The CDR3 region has the DNA TGTGCCAGTAGTACAGACAGGGGCACTGAAGCTTTCTTT.

This sequence joins TRBV7-8 and TRBJ1-6, with D tentatively TRBD1 (5 bases). This CDR3 spans 12 amino acids. Germline CDR1 SGHVS, CDR2 FQNEAQ. Trimming pared 10 bases from V and 10 bases from J, leaving 14 bases between. In nucleotides, the CDR3 is TGTGCCACCGGGGGGACCGGCTCACCCCTCCACTTT. It specifies CATGGTGSPLHF.

This clone has a handful of counts. This chain uses TRBV6-4 with TRBJ1-1, with D possibly being TRBD1 (5 bases). CDR1 is MRHNA and CDR2 is SNTAGT in the germline V gene. CDR3 length: 14 amino acids. V dropped 0 bases and J dropped 5 bases, with 10 bases sitting between them. CDR3 residues: CASSDSAGVTEAFF. CDR3 DNA: TGTGCCAGCAGTGACTCTGCGGGGGTAACTGAAGCTTTCTTT.

V and J are TRBV7-3 and TRBJ2-3; D not certain. The CDR3 has 13 amino acids. Germline V gene sequence: CDR1 SGHTA, CDR2 FQGTGA. The V end lost 3 bases, the J end lost 3 bases, and 7 bases lay between the germline ends. CDR3 nucleotides: TGTGCCAGCAGCTTCCTAGGGACAGATACGCAGTATTTT. This encodes CASSFLGTDTQYF.

The chain is built from TRBV9 and TRBJ2-7; unclear D gene. V was cut by 4 bases and J by 3 bases, with 11 bases left in between. The CDR3 length is 13 residues. In germline, CDR1 is SGDLS, CDR2 YYNGEE. The CDR3 coding sequence is TGTGCCAGCAGCCCTCAGTACGGCTACGAGCAGTACTTC. This gives the protein CASSPQYGYEQYF.

This clone was detected ten times or more. The V gene is TRBV11-3, the J gene TRBJ2-5; D may be TRBD2 (5 bases). Trimming took off 1 base at V and 3 bases at J, with 15 bases between the two ends. Germline CDR1 and CDR2: SGHNT and YENEEA. The CDR3 has 16 amino acids. The CDR3 here is CASSLGPGVGKETQYF. The CDR3 DNA reads as TGTGCCAGCAGCTTAGGACCCGGTGTCGGGAAAGAGACCCAGTACTTC.

The table lists this clone with many counts. The chain has TRBV5-1 and TRBJ1-1, with 7 bases that match TRBD1. The CDR3 spans 14 residues. With V trimmed by 2 bases and J by 4 bases, 5 bases remained unmatched. Germline lookup yields CDR1 SGHRS and CDR2 YFSETQ. In nucleotides, the CDR3 is TGCGCCAGCAGCTTAGGGGGCATGACCACTGAAGCTTTCTTT. Translated: CASSLGGMTTEAFF.

This clone was picked up many times. This chain uses TRBV4-2 with TRBJ1-4, with 10 bases lining up with TRBD1. This CDR3 contains 17 residues. CDR1 and CDR2 from the germline V gene are LGHNA and YNFKEQ. Trimming at V came to 2 bases and at J to 7 bases, leaving 10 bases not matched to a gene. The CDR3 loop reads CASSQSGTGARGEKLFF. The CDR3 nucleotides are TGTGCCAGCAGCCAATCCGGGACAGGGGCGCGGGGTGAAAAACTGTTTTTT.

This clone has at least ten counts. This chain uses TRBV20-1 with TRBJ2-5; either TRBD1 or TRBD2 may fit D (5 bases each). Germline CDR1 DFQATT, CDR2 SNEGSKA (reference sequence). The CDR3 runs 15 residues. V was trimmed by 6 bases and J by 2 bases, leaving 19 bases between them. CDR3 DNA: TGCAGTGCACGGGACCGCATATTATCTCAAGAGACCCAGTACTTC. This sequence encodes CSARDRILSQETQYF.

There are many counts of this clone. The chain is built from TRBV20-1 and TRBJ1-6; 7 positions match TRBD1. The CDR3 extends over 16 amino acids. V lost 3 bases, J lost 0 bases, and 5 bases stayed unmatched. The germline V gene encodes CDR1 DFQATT and CDR2 SNEGSKA (reference sequence). In DNA form, the CDR3 reads TGCAGTGCTAGTAACGGGGACAGCTCCTATAATTCACCCCTCCACTTT. Its protein product is CSASNGDSSYNSPLHF.

Regarding this clone: The junction departs from germline at one end; a sequencing error may be responsible. V is TRBV30 and J is TRBJ1-4; D remains unclear. Germline V gene sequence: CDR1 GTSNPN, CDR2 SVGIG (reference sequence). CDR3 size: 12 residues. The CDR3: CASPQSNEKLFF. The CDR3 coding sequence is TGTGCCTCGCCACAGTCTAACGAAAAACTGTTTTTT.

This clone was counted many times. This could be a read error, since a much larger clone is one nucleotide away. The gene calls are TRBV25-1 and TRBJ2-5; D remains unclear. Germline CDR1 is MGHDK and CDR2 is SYGVNS. The CDR3 extends over 13 amino acids. As DNA, the CDR3 is TGTGCCTGCAGTCCTTTGGTCCAAGAGACCCAGTACTTC. This encodes CACSPLVQETQYF.

With regard to this clone: A much more abundant neighbour one base away suggests this may be a read error. This chain links TRBV5-1 with TRBJ2-5, with D perhaps matching TRBD2 (5 bases). The CDR3 sequence is 15 residues long. The germline CDR1 and CDR2 sequences are SGHRS and YFSETQ. V was shortened by 6 bases and J by 2 bases, with 17 bases between the two germline ends. CDR3 DNA sequence: TGCGCCAGCAAGGCGGGCCCAGTGTCGCAAGAGACCCAGTACTTC. Its protein is CASKAGPVSQETQYF.

This clone showed up many times. This chain connects TRBV5-8 to TRBJ2-2; D gene ambiguous. This CDR3 is built from 16 residues. V was pared by 6 bases and J by 0 bases, with 15 bases between. Germline V gene lookup returns CDR1 SGHTS and CDR2 YDEGEE. The CDR3 sequence is CASTPQAFTNTGELFF. CDR3 nucleotide sequence: TGTGCCAGCACCCCGCAGGCTTTTACGAACACCGGGGAGCTGTTTTTT.

This chain uses TRBV12-3 or TRBV12-4 with TRBJ1-1, with D possibly matching TRBD1 (6 bases). This CDR3 has 14 amino acids. V lost 6 bases to trimming and J lost 0 bases, with 11 bases between them. The CDR3 protein is CASSRGTLNTEAFF. CDR3 DNA sequence: TGTGCCAGCAGCCGTGGGACACTGAACACTGAAGCTTTCTTT.

This clone was observed many times. This chain uses TRBV4-1 with TRBJ2-5; 8 bases line up with TRBD1. Germline CDR1 and CDR2: MGHRA and YSYEKL. V gave up 6 bases and J gave up 4 bases; unmatched junction bases: 10. CDR3 length: 15 residues. The CDR3 DNA follows: TGCGCCAGCAGTCCCGGCAGGGGGCTGCGAGAGACCCAGTACTTC. Protein sequence: CASSPGRGLRETQYF.

In the case of this clone: A much larger clone lies a single base off, so this may be a read error. Other DNA sequences in this specimen translate into the identical CDR3. This rearrangement joins TRBV7-6 to TRBJ2-5; TRBD2 matches 7 bases. There are 14 residues in the CDR3. V gave up 0 bases and J gave up 5 bases; unmatched junction bases: 3. Germline CDR1 and CDR2: SGHVS and FNYEAQ. The CDR3: CASSLAGGGETQYF. The CDR3 region has the DNA TGTGCCAGCAGCTTAGCGGGGGGAGGGGAGACCCAGTACTTC.